What follows are 19 T cell receptor beta chains derived from one specimen sequenced in a study of CD8 T cells in acute hepatitis C reinfection. Time point defined: naive CD8 control sorted from an acute-time-point sample. TCRdb keeps only in-frame clones here, not all; method: immunoSEQ multiplex PCR. The repertoire holds fewer than 40,000 clones, over 75% seen once, with roughly 11% in the top ten. The specimen was naive CD8+ T cells from PBMCs. The origin of the receptors is a woman aged 18-29 years who spontaneously cleared hepatitis C infection.

V and J are TRBV9 and TRBJ2-2; the D is unclear. Germline V gene lookup returns CDR1 SGDLS and CDR2 YYNGEE. This CDR3 is 12 amino acids long. V was shortened by 6 bases and J by 6 bases, with 9 bases between the two germline ends. CDR3 residues: CASNSASGELFF. CDR3 in DNA: TGTGCCAGCAACTCTGCCTCCGGGGAGCTGTTTTTT. Full variable domain (missing parts from reference TRBV9 and TRBJ2-2): DSGVTQTPKHLITATGQRVTLRCSPRSGDLSVYWYQQSLDQGLQFLIQYYNGEERAKGNILERFSAQQFPDLHSELNLSSLELGDSALYFCASNSASGELFFGEGSRLTVL.

The gene calls are TRBV4-1 and TRBJ2-7; TRBD2 aligns across 7 bases. V shed 1 base, J shed 0 bases, and the junction held 0 bases outside the gene matches. CDR1 is MGHRA, CDR2 YSYEKL, per germline. This CDR3 has 14 amino acids. As DNA, the CDR3 is TGCGCCAGCAGCCAAGGGGACTACTCCTACGAGCAGTACTTC. Amino acids: CASSQGDYSYEQYF.

The V gene is TRBV12-5, the J gene TRBJ2-4, with TRBD1 identical over 10 bases. Germline V gene sequence: CDR1 LGHNT, CDR2 FRNRAP. This CDR3 has 13 amino acids. After removal of 4 bases from V and 7 bases from J, the junction contained 1 base not matched to a gene. CDR3 coding DNA: TGTGCTAGTGGTTCGGGACAGGGGAACATTCAGTACTTC. This codes for CASGSGQGNIQYF.

The chain recombines TRBV7-6 with TRBJ2-7; 9 bases are a match to TRBD1. The germline CDR1 and CDR2 sequences are SGHVS and FNYEAQ. The CDR3 has 14 amino acids. V trimming: 5 bases; J trimming: 3 bases; junction bases outside the gene matches: 5. The CDR3 reads CASSQGTGNYEQYF. In DNA, the CDR3 is TGTGCCAGCAGCCAGGGGACAGGGAACTACGAGCAGTACTTC.

This clone was observed a handful of times. The rearrangement uses TRBV9 and TRBJ1-1; 8 bases are shared with TRBD1. Trimming cost V 1 base and J 1 base; bases outside gene matches: 12. CDR1 and CDR2 from the germline V gene are SGDLS and YYNGEE. This CDR3 has 18 residues. The CDR3 here is CASSVPLDREKGNTEAFF. The CDR3 nucleotides are TGTGCCAGCAGCGTACCGTTGGACAGGGAGAAAGGGAACACTGAAGCTTTCTTT. Using reference TRBV9 and TRBJ1-1 for the parts outside the CDR3, the full variable domain is DSGVTQTPKHLITATGQRVTLRCSPRSGDLSVYWYQQSLDQGLQFLIQYYNGEERAKGNILERFSAQQFPDLHSELNLSSLELGDSALYFCASSVPLDREKGNTEAFFGQGTRLTVV.

The V gene is TRBV13, the J gene TRBJ1-2; maybe TRBD1 (5 bases). V dropped 3 bases and J dropped 5 bases, with 13 bases sitting between them. The CDR3 extends over 14 amino acids. From germline, CDR1 is PRHDT and CDR2 FYEKMQ (reference sequence). DNA for the CDR3: TGTGCCAGCAGCTTCTCAGGGCGATGGTATGGCTACACCTTC. Its protein product is CASSFSGRWYGYTF. The full variable domain, completed using reference TRBV13 and TRBJ1-2, is AAGVIQSPRHLIKEKRETATLKCYPIPRHDTVYWYQQGPGQDPQFLISFYEKMQSDKGSIPDRFSAQQFSDYHSELNMSSLELGDSALYFCASSFSGRWYGYTFGSGTRLTVV.

This clone was recorded only once. The chain employs TRBV14 and TRBJ2-7; 12 nucleotides align to TRBD1. The J segment lost 3 bases and the V segment lost 2 bases, leaving 8 bases of the junction unmatched. This CDR3 spans 17 amino acids. Germline V gene sequence: CDR1 SGHDN, CDR2 FVKESK. CDR3 bases: TGTGCCAGCAGCCAACAGGGACAGGGGGCTCCGTACTACGAGCAGTACTTC. This codes for CASSQQGQGAPYYEQYF.

This clone has more than one count but fewer than ten. The genes are TRBV6-1 and TRBJ2-7, with TRBD1 matching 7 bases. CDR3 size: 16 residues. CDR1 is MNHNS, CDR2 SASEGT, per germline. V shed 4 bases and J 1 base; nucleotides not matched to a gene: 10. The CDR3 bases are TGTGCCAGCAGTGGAACACCGGGACAGAGTTCCTACGAGCAGTACTTC. Translation: CASSGTPGQSSYEQYF.

V gene TRBV7-8 combines with J gene TRBJ2-7; D tentatively reads TRBD1 or TRBD2 (5 bases each). The CDR3 runs to 12 residues. The V gene's germline CDR1 is SGHVS and CDR2 FQNEAQ. V lost 6 bases, J lost 0 bases, and 6 bases lay in between. This chain's CDR3 is CASRGDSYEQYF. Written as DNA, the CDR3 is TGTGCCAGCAGGGGGGACTCCTACGAGCAGTACTTC. The whole variable domain, remainder taken from reference TRBV7-8 and TRBJ2-7, is GAGVSQSPRYKVAKRGQDVALRCDPISGHVSLFWYQQALGQGPEFLTYFQNEAQLDKSGLPSDRFFAERPEGSVSTLKIQRTQQEDSAVYLCASRGDSYEQYFGPGTRLTVT.

This clone occurred once. Written as DNA, the CDR3 is TGTGCTAGTGGTTTGGTAACCGGGACTAGTTCCCCCCTGAGCGAGCAGTACTTC. Its protein product is CASGLVTGTSSPLSEQYF. The chain combines TRBV12-5 with TRBJ2-7, with TRBD2 matching over 8 bases. J was trimmed by 6 bases and V by 0 bases; bases with no gene match: 16. Germline V gene data show CDR1 as LGHNT and CDR2 as FRNRAP. This CDR3 region has 18 residues.

This clone was detected only once. This sequence joins TRBV5-1 and TRBJ2-1, with 9 bases identical to TRBD1. This CDR3 has 17 residues. J lost 0 bases, V lost 3 bases, and 7 bases had no gene match. CDR1 SGHRS and CDR2 YFSETQ come from the germline V gene. The CDR3 sequence: CASSSTGTGPSYNEQFF. The CDR3 bases are TGCGCCAGCAGCTCAACCGGGACAGGGCCCTCCTACAATGAGCAGTTCTTC.

J is TRBJ1-5 and V is TRBV12-5; tentative D call: TRBD1 (6 bases). The CDR3 spans 23 residues. CDR1 is LGHNT and CDR2 is FRNRAP in the germline V gene. Trimming pared 0 bases from V and 0 bases from J, leaving 30 bases between. This CDR3 is CASGLVLGTNLERRAYSNQPQHF. The DNA for the CDR3 is TGTGCTAGTGGTTTGGTACTTGGGACAAACCTTGAAAGAAGGGCATATAGCAATCAGCCCCAGCATTTT.

The rearrangement uses TRBV13 and TRBJ2-7, with 8 bases aligning to TRBD1. Germline V gene lookup returns CDR1 PRHDT and CDR2 FYEKMQ (reference sequence). J lost 3 bases, V lost 8 bases, and 15 bases had no gene match. The CDR3 is 16 residues long. The CDR3 loop reads CASAWSSGTGLYEQYF. The CDR3 DNA follows: TGTGCCAGCGCCTGGAGTTCCGGGACAGGACTCTACGAGCAGTACTTC.

V gene TRBV19 combines with J gene TRBJ1-2, with D tentatively TRBD1 (5 bases). Germline V gene sequence: CDR1 LNHDA, CDR2 SQIVND (reference sequence). Trimming pared 7 bases from V and 2 bases from J, leaving 5 bases between. CDR3 size: 11 residues. For the CDR3, the DNA is TGTGCCAGTACAGGGAACTATGGCTACACCTTC. Its translation is CASTGNYGYTF.

The DNA for the CDR3 is TGTGCCAGCAGCCATGGGACAGAGCAGTTCTTC. Its translation: CASSHGTEQFF. The chain has TRBV7-8 and TRBJ2-1; TRBD1 is a possible D gene (6 bases). The germline CDR1 and CDR2 sequences are SGHVS and FQNEAQ. V gave up 5 bases and J gave up 10 bases, with 9 bases separating them. CDR3 length: 11 amino acids. Combining the CDR3 with reference TRBV7-8 and TRBJ2-1 gives the whole variable domain GAGVSQSPRYKVAKRGQDVALRCDPISGHVSLFWYQQALGQGPEFLTYFQNEAQLDKSGLPSDRFFAERPEGSVSTLKIQRTQQEDSAVYLCASSHGTEQFFGPGTRLTVL.

The chain is built from TRBV12-5 and TRBJ2-1, with TRBD2 matching over 8 bases. The germline gives CDR1 LGHNT, CDR2 FRNRAP. This CDR3 has 16 amino acids. V lost 5 bases, J lost 9 bases, and 15 bases stayed unmatched. The CDR3 reads CASGKGSGSYKGEQFF. The CDR3 bases are TGTGCTAGTGGTAAAGGGAGCGGGAGTTATAAGGGTGAGCAGTTCTTC.

This clone showed up just a few times. The CDR3 region is CAILAGDGTEAFF. For the CDR3, the DNA is TGTGCCATCCTTGCGGGGGACGGGACTGAAGCTTTCTTT. The chain joins TRBV10-3 to TRBJ1-1, with D possibly matching TRBD1 (5 bases). Germline V gene lookup returns CDR1 ENHRY and CDR2 SYGVKD. CDR3 length equals 13 residues. V was cut by 8 bases and J by 5 bases, with 15 bases left in between.

This clone is a singleton in its sample. The chain combines TRBV6-1 with TRBJ2-3; 9 bases align to TRBD1. This CDR3 has 17 residues. The V and J ends lost 4 bases and 3 bases, in that order; junction bases with no gene match: 11. Germline V gene lookup returns CDR1 MNHNS and CDR2 SASEGT. CDR3 in amino acids: CASSVLSRDRVTDTQYF. DNA of the CDR3: TGTGCCAGCAGTGTCCTCAGCCGGGACAGGGTGACAGATACGCAGTATTTT.

The chain carries TRBV6-4 and TRBJ2-3; D gene ambiguous. From germline, CDR1 is MRHNA and CDR2 SNTAGT. The V gene lost 4 bases and the J gene lost 4 bases, with 9 bases spanning the gap. This CDR3 is built from 13 residues. The CDR3 DNA sequence: TGTGCCAGCAGTGTAACGAGTGCAGATACGCAGTATTTT. Protein: CASSVTSADTQYF.